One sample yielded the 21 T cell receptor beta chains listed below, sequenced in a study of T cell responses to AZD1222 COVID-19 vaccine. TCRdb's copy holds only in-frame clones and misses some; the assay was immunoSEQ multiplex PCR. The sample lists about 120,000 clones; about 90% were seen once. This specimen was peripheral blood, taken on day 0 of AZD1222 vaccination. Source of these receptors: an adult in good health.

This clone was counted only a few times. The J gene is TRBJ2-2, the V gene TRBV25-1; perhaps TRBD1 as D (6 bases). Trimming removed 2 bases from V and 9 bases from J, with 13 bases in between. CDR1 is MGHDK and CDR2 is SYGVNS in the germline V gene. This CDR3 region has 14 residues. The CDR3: CASSEVGQRRELFF. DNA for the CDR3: TGTGCCAGCAGTGAAGTGGGACAAAGAAGGGAGCTGTTTTTT.

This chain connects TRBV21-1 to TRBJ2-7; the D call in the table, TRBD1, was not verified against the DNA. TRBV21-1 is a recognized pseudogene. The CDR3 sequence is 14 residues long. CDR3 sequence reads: CASRRDRGTYEQYF. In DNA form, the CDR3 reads TGTGCCAGCAGGAGGGACAGGGGTACCTACGAGCAGTACTTC.

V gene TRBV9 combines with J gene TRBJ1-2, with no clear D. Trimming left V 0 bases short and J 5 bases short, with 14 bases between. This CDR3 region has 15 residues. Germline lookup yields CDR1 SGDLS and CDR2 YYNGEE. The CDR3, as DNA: TGTGCCAGCAGCGTAGGTGGGGAATTGAAGTATGGCTACACCTTC. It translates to CASSVGGELKYGYTF.

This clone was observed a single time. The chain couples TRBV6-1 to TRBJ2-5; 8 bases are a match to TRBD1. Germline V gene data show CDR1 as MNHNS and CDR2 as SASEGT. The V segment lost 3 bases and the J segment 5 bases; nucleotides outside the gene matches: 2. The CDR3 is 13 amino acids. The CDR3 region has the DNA TGTGCCAGCAGTGAGGGACAGGTGGAGACCCAGTACTTC. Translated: CASSEGQVETQYF.

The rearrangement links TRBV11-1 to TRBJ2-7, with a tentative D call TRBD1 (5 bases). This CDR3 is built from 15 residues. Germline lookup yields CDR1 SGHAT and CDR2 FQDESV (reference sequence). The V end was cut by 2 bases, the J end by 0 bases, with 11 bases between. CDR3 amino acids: CASSLQPDSSYEQYF. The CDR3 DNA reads TGTGCCAGCAGCTTACAGCCCGACAGCTCCTACGAGCAGTACTTC.

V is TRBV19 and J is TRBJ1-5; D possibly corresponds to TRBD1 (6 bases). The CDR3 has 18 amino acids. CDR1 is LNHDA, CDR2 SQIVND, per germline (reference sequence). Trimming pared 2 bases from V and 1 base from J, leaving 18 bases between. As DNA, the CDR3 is TGTGCCAGTAGTATACCTGGGGGCGGGCTGAGAAGCAATCAGCCCCAGCATTTT. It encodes CASSIPGGGLRSNQPQHF.

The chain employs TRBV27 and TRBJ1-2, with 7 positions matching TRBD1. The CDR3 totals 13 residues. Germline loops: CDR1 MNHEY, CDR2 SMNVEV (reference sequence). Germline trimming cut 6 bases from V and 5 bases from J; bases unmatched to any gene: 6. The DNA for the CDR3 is TGTGCCAGCAGCTTACTGACAGGGTATGGCTACACCTTC. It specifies CASSLLTGYGYTF.

In nucleotides, the CDR3 is TGCGCCAGCAGCTTAGGACAGGGGGCTAACTATGGCTACACCTTC. It codes for CASSLGQGANYGYTF. The V and J genes are TRBV5-1 and TRBJ1-2, with TRBD1 matching over 10 bases. V shed 2 bases and J 0 bases; nucleotides not matched to a gene: 1. The CDR3 is 15 residues long. The germline gives CDR1 SGHRS, CDR2 YFSETQ.

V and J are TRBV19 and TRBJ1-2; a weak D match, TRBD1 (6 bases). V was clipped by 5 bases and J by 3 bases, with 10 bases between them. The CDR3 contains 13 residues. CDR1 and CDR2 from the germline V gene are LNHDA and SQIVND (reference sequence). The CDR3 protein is CASSQGLDYGYTF. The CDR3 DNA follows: TGTGCCAGTAGTCAGGGGCTAGACTATGGCTACACCTTC.

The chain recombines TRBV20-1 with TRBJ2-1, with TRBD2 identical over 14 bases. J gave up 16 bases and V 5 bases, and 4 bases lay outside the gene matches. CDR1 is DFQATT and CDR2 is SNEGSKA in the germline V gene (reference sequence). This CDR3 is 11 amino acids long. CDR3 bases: TGCAGTGCTGGGGGACTAGCGGGAGATTTCTTC. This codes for CSAGGLAGDFF.

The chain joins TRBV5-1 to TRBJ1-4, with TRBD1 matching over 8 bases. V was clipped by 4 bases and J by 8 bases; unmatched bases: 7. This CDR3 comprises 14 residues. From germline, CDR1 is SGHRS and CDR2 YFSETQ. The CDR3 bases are TGCGCCAGCAGCCCCCAGGGGGCCCACGAAAAACTGTTTTTT. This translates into CASSPQGAHEKLFF.

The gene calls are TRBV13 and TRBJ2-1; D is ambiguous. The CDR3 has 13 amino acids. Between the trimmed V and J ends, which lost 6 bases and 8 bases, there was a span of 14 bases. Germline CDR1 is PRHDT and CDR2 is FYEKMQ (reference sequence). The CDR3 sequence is CASSLGTGYEQFF. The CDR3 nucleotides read TGTGCCAGCAGTCTGGGTACGGGCTATGAGCAGTTCTTC. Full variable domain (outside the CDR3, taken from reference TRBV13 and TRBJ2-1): AAGVIQSPRHLIKEKRETATLKCYPIPRHDTVYWYQQGPGQDPQFLISFYEKMQSDKGSIPDRFSAQQFSDYHSELNMSSLELGDSALYFCASSLGTGYEQFFGPGTRLTVL.

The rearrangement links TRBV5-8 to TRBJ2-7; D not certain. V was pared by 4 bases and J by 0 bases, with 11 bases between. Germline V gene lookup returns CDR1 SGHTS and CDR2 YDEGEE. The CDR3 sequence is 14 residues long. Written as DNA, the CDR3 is TGTGCCAGCAGCAGCCGATTGATCTCCTACGAGCAGTACTTC. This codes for CASSSRLISYEQYF.

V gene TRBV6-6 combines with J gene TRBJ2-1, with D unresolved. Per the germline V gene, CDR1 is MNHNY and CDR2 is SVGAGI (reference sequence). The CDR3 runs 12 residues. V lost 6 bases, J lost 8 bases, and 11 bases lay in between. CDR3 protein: CASSRRRDEQFF. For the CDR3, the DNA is TGTGCCAGCAGCCGAAGGAGAGATGAGCAGTTCTTC.

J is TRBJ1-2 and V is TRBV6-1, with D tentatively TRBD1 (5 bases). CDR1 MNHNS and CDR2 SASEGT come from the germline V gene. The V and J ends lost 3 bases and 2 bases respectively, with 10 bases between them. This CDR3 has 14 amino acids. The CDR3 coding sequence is TGTGCCAGCAGTGATGCTGGACAAAACTATGGCTACACCTTC. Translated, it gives CASSDAGQNYGYTF.

Written as DNA, the CDR3 is TGTGCCAGCAGCCAGCTGACAGGGGGGACCCAGTACTTC. Its protein product is CASSQLTGGTQYF. V usage is TRBV7-3 and J usage is TRBJ2-5; 9 bases line up with TRBD1. This CDR3 is 13 amino acids long. Germline V gene sequence: CDR1 SGHTA, CDR2 FQGTGA. The V segment lost 5 bases and the J segment 7 bases; nucleotides outside the gene matches: 5.

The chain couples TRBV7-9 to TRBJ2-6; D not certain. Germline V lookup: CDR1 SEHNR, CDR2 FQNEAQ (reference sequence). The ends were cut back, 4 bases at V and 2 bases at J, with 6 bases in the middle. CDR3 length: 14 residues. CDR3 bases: TGTGCCAGCAGCTCATTCGCTGGGGCCAACGTCCTGACTTTC. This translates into CASSSFAGANVLTF.

The CDR3 loop reads CASSQDKSDYGYTF. The CDR3 nucleotides are TGCGCCAGCAGCCAAGATAAGTCCGACTATGGCTACACCTTC. J is TRBJ1-2 and V is TRBV4-1, with D unresolved. The V end was cut by 0 bases, the J end by 3 bases, with 8 bases between. This CDR3 has 14 amino acids. Germline V gives CDR1 MGHRA, CDR2 YSYEKL.

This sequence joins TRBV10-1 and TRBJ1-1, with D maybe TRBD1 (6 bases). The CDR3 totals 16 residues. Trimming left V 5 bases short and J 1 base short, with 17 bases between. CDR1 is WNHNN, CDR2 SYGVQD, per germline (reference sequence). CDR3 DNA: TGCGCCAGCAGTATACAGGGACGGACCCAGAACACTGAAGCTTTCTTT. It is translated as CASSIQGRTQNTEAFF.

The DNA of the CDR3 is TGTGCCAGCCTAGAGAATGCGCAAGAGACCCAGTACTTC. Protein product: CASLENAQETQYF. V gene TRBV28 combines with J gene TRBJ2-5; D is uncertain. The CDR3 runs 13 residues. V was trimmed by 8 bases and J by 2 bases, leaving 12 bases between them. Germline CDR1 MDHEN, CDR2 SYDVKM.

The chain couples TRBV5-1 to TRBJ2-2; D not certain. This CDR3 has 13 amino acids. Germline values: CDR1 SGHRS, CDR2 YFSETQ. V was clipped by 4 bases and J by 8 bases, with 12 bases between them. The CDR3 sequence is CASSTGPPGELFF. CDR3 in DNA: TGCGCCAGCAGCACGGGCCCCCCGGGGGAGCTGTTTTTT.